These 31 T cell receptor beta chains were sequenced from one sample in a study of blood T cell repertoires in COVID-19. Here immunoSEQ multiplex PCR was the method, and the copy in TCRdb shows in-frame clones only, minus some. Of some 190,000 clones in the sample, 80% were seen once. The material sequenced was PBMCs or T cells enriched from blood (not recorded which). All receptors come from a man younger than 40 with acute COVID-19.

This clone was counted a single time. The chain joins TRBV5-3 to TRBJ1-2; 10 bases line up with TRBD1. TRBV5-3 is designated an ORF whose function remains uncertain. This CDR3 has 15 amino acids. V shed 4 bases and J 3 bases; nucleotides not matched to a gene: 6. This CDR3 is CARSLQTGGDYGYTF. DNA of the CDR3: TGTGCCAGAAGCCTGCAGACAGGGGGCGACTATGGCTACACCTTC.

This chain links TRBV6-2 or TRBV6-3 with TRBJ2-5, with D possibly TRBD1 on 6 matching bases. The CDR3 extends over 17 amino acids. Per the germline V gene, CDR1 is MNHEY and CDR2 is SVGEGT. V was trimmed by 4 bases and J by 2 bases, leaving 20 bases between them. CDR3 nucleotides: TGTGCCAGCAGTTTCGACTCAACTGGGGGCGATCAAGAGACCCAGTACTTC. Amino acids: CASSFDSTGGDQETQYF.

V is TRBV7-3 and J is TRBJ2-3, with TRBD2 matching 11 bases. This CDR3 region has 15 residues. The J segment lost 1 base and the V segment lost 5 bases, leaving 2 bases of the junction unmatched. Germline loops: CDR1 SGHTA, CDR2 FQGTGA. The CDR3 DNA reads as TGTGCCAGCAGCCTGACTAGCGGGGGCACAGATACGCAGTATTTT. Translated, it gives CASSLTSGGTDTQYF.

V and J are TRBV7-7 and TRBJ2-5; 10 bases are shared with TRBD2. V shed 1 base and J 4 bases; nucleotides not matched to a gene: 9. CDR1 and CDR2 (germline): SSHAT, FNYEAQ (reference sequence). The CDR3 sequence is 17 residues long. CDR3 residues: CASSLVPSGGRGETQYF. The CDR3 DNA follows: TGTGCCAGCAGCTTAGTCCCTAGCGGGGGCCGGGGAGAGACCCAGTACTTC.

This clone was detected a few times. The chain employs TRBV5-1 and TRBJ1-3; TRBD1 matches 9 bases. The CDR3 has 16 amino acids. V gave up 8 bases and J gave up 0 bases; unmatched junction bases: 9. Germline CDR1 is SGHRS and CDR2 is YFSETQ. CDR3 bases: TGCGCCAGTCGACCGGGACAGGGAAACTCTGGAAACACCATATATTTT. Its translation: CASRPGQGNSGNTIYF.

The V gene is TRBV7-2, the J gene TRBJ2-3, with 13 bases aligning to TRBD2. Germline CDR1 reads SGHTA; CDR2 reads FQGNSA. There are 14 residues in the CDR3. The V and J ends lost 11 bases and 3 bases, in that order; junction bases with no gene match: 5. The CDR3, as DNA: TGTGCCTCCCAGACTAGCGGGGGGACAGATACGCAGTATTTT. It yields the protein CASQTSGGTDTQYF.

This chain links TRBV12-3 or TRBV12-4 with TRBJ1-1; perhaps TRBD1 as D (5 bases). This CDR3 spans 13 amino acids. The V end lost 3 bases, the J end lost 12 bases, and 17 bases lay between the germline ends. CDR3 loop: CASSLAGRGRPFF. The CDR3 DNA follows: TGTGCCAGCAGTTTGGCGGGACGGGGTCGACCTTTCTTT.

The chain joins TRBV5-1 to TRBJ2-3; 14 bases are shared with TRBD2. Germline loops: CDR1 SGHRS, CDR2 YFSETQ. V dropped 1 base and J dropped 14; count of bases not matched to a gene: 9. CDR3 length equals 15 residues. The chain's CDR3 is CASSLRGLAGDQWYF. CDR3 nucleotides: TGCGCCAGCAGCTTGAGGGGACTAGCGGGGGACCAGTGGTATTTT.

The chain carries TRBV5-4 and TRBJ1-1; 8 nucleotides align to TRBD1. CDR1 is SGHNT and CDR2 is YYREEE in the germline V gene (reference sequence). This CDR3 is 13 amino acids long. Trimming removed 2 bases from V and 4 bases from J; junction bases left unmatched: 1. This CDR3 is CASSLQGGTEAFF. CDR3 nucleotide sequence: TGTGCCAGCAGCTTACAGGGGGGCACTGAAGCTTTCTTT. Full variable domain (outside the CDR3, taken from reference TRBV5-4 and TRBJ1-1): ETGVTQSPTHLIKTRGQQVTLRCSSQSGHNTVSWYQQALGQGPQFIFQYYREEENGRGNFPPRFSGLQFPNYSSELNVNALELDDSALYLCASSLQGGTEAFFGQGTRLTVV.

The rearrangement links TRBV12-3 or TRBV12-4 to TRBJ2-7; 7 positions match TRBD1. The CDR3 consists of 13 residues. V trimming: 6 bases; J trimming: 6 bases; junction bases outside the gene matches: 8. CDR3 in DNA: TGTGCCAGCAGCCAGGGGGACGCGGGCGAGCAGTACTTC. Amino acid sequence: CASSQGDAGEQYF.

V gene TRBV6-4 combines with J gene TRBJ2-3; a weak D match, TRBD1 (5 bases). This CDR3 has 14 residues. V lost 5 bases, J lost 3 bases, and 12 bases lay in between. The germline V gene encodes CDR1 MRHNA and CDR2 SNTAGT. CDR3 amino acids: CASSSGRVTDTQYF. The CDR3 DNA follows: TGTGCCAGCAGTTCGGGCAGGGTAACAGATACGCAGTATTTT.

This clone was picked up one time. V is TRBV5-1 and J is TRBJ2-7, with a possible D match to TRBD1 (5 bases). Trimming left V 0 bases short and J 4 bases short, with 11 bases between. The germline gives CDR1 SGHRS, CDR2 YFSETQ. CDR3 length: 14 amino acids. This CDR3 reads CASSLGQILYEQYF. The CDR3 DNA reads as TGCGCCAGCAGCTTGGGACAGATACTTTACGAGCAGTACTTC.

The chain carries TRBV27 and TRBJ2-2; weak D call: TRBD1 (5 bases). Germline V gene lookup returns CDR1 MNHEY and CDR2 SMNVEV (reference sequence). This CDR3 is 17 amino acids long. The V gene lost 10 bases and the J gene lost 1 base, with 22 bases spanning the gap. The CDR3 DNA sequence: TGTGCCACTCTCCGGAAAGGGGTCATAGGGAACACCGGGGAGCTGTTTTTT. This gives the protein CATLRKGVIGNTGELFF.

The J gene is TRBJ1-1, the V gene TRBV28, with D possibly being TRBD1 (6 bases). Trimming took 4 bases from V and 1 from J, leaving 10 bases between them. The CDR3 sequence is 14 residues long. Per germline, CDR1 MDHEN and CDR2 SYDVKM. The CDR3 sequence: CASSWGQPNTEAFF. As DNA, the CDR3 is TGTGCCAGCAGTTGGGGACAACCGAACACTGAAGCTTTCTTT.

The chain combines TRBV28 with TRBJ2-7; D is unresolved. V was shortened by 7 bases and J by 3 bases, with 16 bases between the two germline ends. The CDR3 runs 14 residues. Germline CDR1 reads MDHEN; CDR2 reads SYDVKM. The DNA of the CDR3 is TGTGCCAGCATTGGGCAGAGCCCCCTCTACGAGCAGTACTTC. It encodes CASIGQSPLYEQYF. Together with reference TRBV28 and TRBJ2-7, the CDR3 gives the full variable domain: DVKVTQSSRYLVKRTGEKVFLECVQDMDHENMFWYRQDPGLGLRLIYFSYDVKMKEKGDIPEGYSVSREKKERFSLILESASTNQTSMYLCASIGQSPLYEQYFGPGTRLTVT.

The J gene is TRBJ2-2, the V gene TRBV12-5, with TRBD2 matching 7 bases. Germline values: CDR1 LGHNT, CDR2 FRNRAP. This CDR3 has 17 residues. V was clipped by 4 bases and J by 2 bases; unmatched bases: 10. CDR3 coding DNA: TGTGCTAGTGGTTCGCCCCCGGCGGGGGAAAACACCGGGGAGCTGTTTTTT. Translated: CASGSPPAGENTGELFF.

This clone was seen a single time. The chain couples TRBV18 to TRBJ2-7; 7 bases align to TRBD1. In germline, CDR1 is KGHSH, CDR2 LQKENI. Germline trimming cut 3 bases from V and 6 bases from J; bases unmatched to any gene: 5. The CDR3 is 13 amino acids. The DNA of the CDR3 is TGTGCCAGCTCACCGTCCGGACAGGCCGAGCAGTACTTC. Translation: CASSPSGQAEQYF.

The V and J genes are TRBV9 and TRBJ2-3; no definite D call. The germline V and J ends were trimmed by 2 bases and 0 bases, with 7 bases remaining between them. Germline V gene data show CDR1 as SGDLS and CDR2 as YYNGEE. CDR3 length equals 14 residues. CDR3 amino acids: CASSVRPSTDTQYF. In DNA form, the CDR3 reads TGTGCCAGCAGCGTGCGCCCCAGCACAGATACGCAGTATTTT.

The chain is built from TRBV2 and TRBJ1-4, with TRBD1 matching 8 bases. This CDR3 spans 14 amino acids. J lost 5 bases, V lost 2 bases, and 1 base had no gene match. From germline, CDR1 is SNHLY and CDR2 FYNNEI. In DNA, the CDR3 is TGTGCCAGCAGTGAAAACAGGGGGAATGAAAAACTGTTTTTT. This translates into CASSENRGNEKLFF.

This rearrangement joins TRBV2 to TRBJ2-7; the match to TRBD1 covers 9 bases. CDR1 SNHLY and CDR2 FYNNEI come from the germline V gene. The CDR3 contains 14 residues. Trimming removed 7 bases from V and 1 base from J; junction bases left unmatched: 5. CDR3 protein: CASNAGTGSYEQYF. The DNA for the CDR3 is TGTGCCAGCAATGCCGGGACAGGGTCCTACGAGCAGTACTTC.

This clone was seen a single time. This chain joins TRBV9 and TRBJ2-7; possibly TRBD1 for D (6 bases). Germline V gives CDR1 SGDLS, CDR2 YYNGEE. There are 14 residues in the CDR3. V gave up 4 bases and J gave up 0 bases, with 11 bases separating them. The CDR3 DNA follows: TGTGCCAGCAGCCGAGGGGGAATCTCCTACGAGCAGTACTTC. Translation gives CASSRGGISYEQYF.

The V and J genes are TRBV10-1 and TRBJ1-1; possible D gene TRBD1, 5 bases. This CDR3 is built from 14 residues. CDR1 and CDR2 from the germline V gene are WNHNN and SYGVQD (reference sequence). Trimming pared 2 bases from V and 8 bases from J, leaving 15 bases between. The CDR3 nucleotides are TGCGCCAGCAGTGAGGGTAGGGGCAGGTACGAAGCTTTCTTT. It encodes CASSEGRGRYEAFF.

This clone has just a few counts. The CDR3 loop is CASSPGGGQETQYF. The CDR3 DNA is TGTGCCAGCAGCCCCGGGGGGGGCCAAGAGACCCAGTACTTC. J is TRBJ2-5 and V is TRBV7-9, with TRBD2 matching over 8 bases. In germline, CDR1 is SEHNR, CDR2 FQNEAQ (reference sequence). The CDR3 contains 14 residues. V gave up 5 bases and J gave up 1 base; unmatched junction bases: 3.

CDR3 protein: CASSQDSSRETQYF. The CDR3 DNA follows: TGCGCCAGCAGCCAAGATTCCAGCAGGGAGACCCAGTACTTC. The rearrangement links TRBV4-1 to TRBJ2-5, with unresolved D. This CDR3 region has 14 residues. The V and J ends lost 0 bases and 5 bases respectively, with 10 bases between them. The germline CDR1 and CDR2 sequences are MGHRA and YSYEKL.

In its sample, this clone was seen once. CDR3 in DNA: TGTGCCAGCAGTTTAATAGAGCCACGGGGGGCTTTCTTT. It is translated as CASSLIEPRGAFF. This sequence joins TRBV28 and TRBJ1-1; D is perhaps TRBD1 (5 bases). Germline V gene sequence: CDR1 MDHEN, CDR2 SYDVKM. CDR3 length equals 13 residues. Trimming pared 2 bases from V and 11 bases from J, leaving 15 bases between.

This clone showed up just a few times. The chain carries TRBV6-5 and TRBJ1-2; D call uncertain. CDR3 size: 14 residues. From germline, CDR1 is MNHEY and CDR2 SVGAGI. V was clipped by 0 bases and J by 4 bases, with 9 bases between them. Here the CDR3 DNA reads TGTGCCAGCAGTTACTCGTCAGAGGGCTATGGCTACACCTTC. Translation gives CASSYSSEGYGYTF.

This clone turned up a few times. The chain has TRBV13 and TRBJ2-3; TRBD2 might be the D (6 bases). This CDR3 is built from 14 residues. Germline CDR1 is PRHDT and CDR2 is FYEKMQ (reference sequence). V lost 0 bases and J lost 3, with 7 bases in between. CDR3 residues: CASSLGLATDTQYF. DNA for the CDR3: TGTGCCAGCAGCTTAGGGCTAGCGACAGATACGCAGTATTTT.

V usage is TRBV3-1 (or the pseudogene TRBV3-2) and J usage is TRBJ1-5; D unclear. The CDR3 length is 14 residues. Trimming left V 1 base short and J 1 base short, with 5 bases between. Germline V gives CDR1 LGHDT, CDR2 YNNKEL (reference sequence). The CDR3 DNA sequence: TGTGCCAGCAGCCAAGGGAGGAGCAATCAGCCCCAGCATTTT. Amino acid sequence: CASSQGRSNQPQHF.

This clone came up many times. The chain joins TRBV19 to TRBJ2-3; TRBD1 agrees at 7 bases. CDR1 and CDR2 from the germline V gene are LNHDA and SQIVND (reference sequence). CDR3 length equals 14 residues. J lost 6 bases, V lost 10 bases, and 13 bases had no gene match. Here the CDR3 reads CATTDQNRGDTQYF. As DNA, the CDR3 is TGTGCCACCACGGACCAGAACAGGGGCGATACGCAGTATTTT.

The V call is TRBV4-2, the J call TRBJ1-1, with D possibly TRBD1 on 5 matching bases. The CDR3 runs to 12 residues. Germline assignment: CDR1 LGHNA and CDR2 YNFKEQ. The germline V and J ends were trimmed by 0 bases and 11 bases, with 10 bases remaining between them. Written as DNA, the CDR3 is TGTGCCAGCAGCCAAGATCGCGGGGGTGCTTTCTTT. Its translation: CASSQDRGGAFF.

This chain joins TRBV9 and TRBJ2-5; perhaps TRBD2 as D (7 bases). Per germline, CDR1 SGDLS and CDR2 YYNGEE. Trimming took off 2 bases at V and 4 bases at J, with 18 bases between the two ends. The CDR3 length is 16 residues. The CDR3 region is CASSVVGGGAVETQYF. Here the CDR3 DNA reads TGTGCCAGCAGCGTCGTGGGAGGGGGGGCGGTAGAGACCCAGTACTTC.